This entry describes one T cell receptor beta chain. One junction end disagrees with the germline gene, perhaps due to a read error. CDR1 and CDR2 (germline): MNHEY, SMNVEV (reference sequence). The CDR3 is 13 amino acids. TCRdb keeps only in-frame clones here, not all; method: immunoSEQ multiplex PCR. The sample contains about 380,000 clones, 95% of which appear only once. The data derive from a study of shared T cell receptors in the human thymus. This TCR was recovered from a human donor. The chain joins TRBV27 to TRBJ2-7, with 14 nucleotides matching TRBD2. The sequencing sample was made of thymocytes. The CDR3 nucleotides read TGTGCCAGCAGCCCTGGACTAGCGGGAGGTAAGAGGTTC. Translated: CASSPGLAGGKRF.